The clone carrying this T cell receptor beta chain showed up many times. Its antigen remains unidentified. Unmatched junction bases numbered 6, after V lost 11 bases and J lost 7 bases. CDR1 and CDR2 from the germline V gene are KGHDR and SFDVKD. The CDR3 is 13 amino acids. The data were obtained in a study of T-cell reconstitution after alpha-beta-depleted transplantation in children. Study-wide results and caveats: Surviving recipient cells, namely T cells and thymic progenitors, were the source of high day-60 TCRbeta diversity in some patients. Several hundred expanded graft clones reportedly supplied alpha-beta T cells about two months after transplant. T cells produced anew were the main source of T-cell counts and diversity one year after transplant.

TCRbeta library construction was performed incorporating unique molecular identifiers. MiXCR was run by TCRdb on the PCR reads, yielding one entry per CDR3 protein. The table has over 200,000 distinct CDR3 sequences, 9.5% to 13% seen once. The sample here was PBMCs, taken before TCRalphabeta/CD19-depleted stem cell transplant. This rearrangement joins TRBV24-1 to TRBJ2-1; 11 nucleotides match TRBD2. The TCR originated in a child in the first two years of life with acute myeloid leukemia, due to receive a stem cell transplant. The CDR3 region has the DNA TGTGCCATATTAGCGGGAGGGCCAAATGAGCAGTTCTTC. As protein: CAILAGGPNEQFF.